This entry is about one T cell receptor beta chain. This specimen comes from a study of blood T cell repertoires in COVID-19. The V end lost 1 base, the J end lost 5 bases, and 15 bases lay between the germline ends. The CDR3 extends over 15 amino acids. From germline, CDR1 is SGHRS and CDR2 YFSETQ. Only in-frame clones appear in the TCRdb table, and some are missing; sequencing was by immunoSEQ multiplex PCR. Of roughly 350,000 clones listed, 91% are singletons. The sample consisted of peripheral blood. The source of this sequence is a woman between 18 and 29 years old who had recovered from COVID-19. V is TRBV5-1 and J is TRBJ2-5, with D maybe TRBD1 (5 bases). The CDR3 nucleotides are TGCGCCAGCAGCTTGTGGGGCTGGGGTACGGAGACCCAGTACTTC. This encodes CASSLWGWGTETQYF. The entire variable domain, with the rest obtained from reference TRBV5-1 and TRBJ2-5, is as follows: KAGVTQTPRYLIKTRGQQVTLSCSPISGHRSVSWYQQTPGQGLQFLFEYFSETQRNKGNFPGRFSGRQFSNSRSEMNVSTLELGDSALYLCASSLWGWGTETQYFGPGTRLLVL.